This T cell receptor (beta chain) was sequenced in a study of regulatory T cells in long-lasting Graves disease. This CDR3 is 15 amino acids long. Germline V gives CDR1 PRHDT, CDR2 FYEKMQ (reference sequence). Relying on iRepertoire HTBI primers and Arm-PCR of CDR3 regions, the team built TCR beta libraries. TCRdb passed the multiplex PCR reads through MiXCR, listing each CDR3 protein once. The repertoire holds roughly 560,000 distinct CDR3 sequences, 16% seen once, with 25% in the top ten. Described time point: newly diagnosed GD, antithyroid drugs for less than 3 months. PBMC-derived RNA was used for the TCR library. An endocrinology department in Xi'an, China, supplied the patients. In its sample, this clonotype was seen a few times. At one end the junction does not follow the germline gene, possibly because of a read error. The same sample was also studied in work on T cells in Graves' hyperthyroidism and ophthalmopathy.

Sequencing used peripheral blood mononuclear cells (PBMCs), obtained at new diagnosis, from a patient treated with antithyroid drugs. The gene calls are TRBV13 and TRBJ2-1; TRBD1 matches at 8 bases. This receptor was obtained from a woman aged 35-65 years with Graves disease. The CDR3 spells CASSIGPDREDEQFF. The CDR3 nucleotides are TGTGCCAGCAGCATAGGCCCGGACAGGGAGGATGAGCAGTTCTTC.